Following are 5 T cell receptor beta chains from one sample sequenced in a study of vaccination effects on CD4 cells after COVID-19 (dated by TCRdb to 2022 to 2024). The library was produced with the immunoSEQ multiplex PCR assay. TCRdb carries this immuneACCESS record with in-frame sequences only. Its versions omit some clonotypes, under half of them owing to an unresolved V gene in the studies checked, with the rest unexplained. This sample has some 69,000 clones in its table, and 65% to 85% of those were observed once. Around 2.8% of the sample goes to the ten largest clones. The ViraFEST assay stimulated PBMC with viral peptide pools and then used TCR sequencing to identify antigen-specific CD4+ T cell clonotypes by expansion. After less than 13 days of culture, CD4+ T cells were isolated with the EasySep CD4+ T cell isolation kit. None of the healthy vaccine recipients had a prior SARS-CoV-2 infection, which was confirmed by nucleocapsid antibody tests that came back negative both before and after vaccination.

The antigens for these receptors are not known. Material: CD4+ T cells from PBMCs cultured with HCoV-NL63 spike peptides, obtained before COVID-19 vaccination. The cell subset or site label of this sample denotes: HCoV-NL63 spike overlapping peptide pool stimulation. The source of these receptors is a human donor who received a COVID-19 vaccine.

The genes are TRBV19 and TRBJ1-2; 8 positions agree with TRBD1. Germline assignment: CDR1 LNHDA and CDR2 SQIVND (reference sequence). This CDR3 spans 13 amino acids. V lost 9 bases to trimming and J lost 3 bases; unmatched junction nucleotides: 6. The CDR3 DNA is TGTGCCAGCTGCGAGACAGGGGACTATGGCTACACCTTC. Protein product: CASCETGDYGYTF.

This clone came up a few times. This chain joins TRBV30 and TRBJ1-6, with a possible D match to TRBD1 (5 bases). Trimming shortened V by 0 bases and J by 5 bases, and 14 bases separated the two germline ends. Germline assignment: CDR1 GTSNPN and CDR2 SVGIG (reference sequence). The CDR3 runs 16 residues. The CDR3 region has the DNA TGTGCCTGGAGTGTCATGGCTGGGGGGAATAATTCACCCCTCCACTTT. Its translation is CAWSVMAGGNNSPLHF.

This sequence joins TRBV2 and TRBJ1-5; D remains ambiguous. Trimming left V 1 base short and J 7 bases short, with 11 bases between. This CDR3 contains 14 residues. The V gene's germline CDR1 is SNHLY and CDR2 FYNNEI. CDR3 DNA: TGTGCCAGCAGTGAAGTCCAAGGTTTCCAGCCCCAGCATTTT. Translation gives CASSEVQGFQPQHF.

V and J are TRBV29-1 and TRBJ2-1, with 7 bases fitting TRBD2. This CDR3 spans 15 amino acids. From germline, CDR1 is SQVTM and CDR2 ANQGSEA. The V gene end was trimmed by 3 bases and the J gene end by 7 bases; junction bases not matched to a gene: 12. Written as DNA, the CDR3 is TGCAGCGTTGATTGGCGGGGGTCGTCTACGAATGAGCAGTTCTTC. It specifies CSVDWRGSSTNEQFF.

The chain has TRBV6-6 and TRBJ2-6; D may be TRBD1 or TRBD2 (5 bases each). CDR3 size: 15 residues. Germline lookup yields CDR1 MNHNY and CDR2 SVGAGI (reference sequence). V lost 2 bases, J lost 3 bases, and 8 bases lay in between. CDR3 sequence: CASSYGAGGANVLTF. CDR3 sequence (DNA): TGTGCCAGCAGTTACGGGGCGGGTGGGGCCAACGTCCTGACTTTC.